This T cell receptor (beta chain) comes out of a study of blood T cell repertoires in COVID-19. Across the whole study: COVID-19 samples collected from the United States, Italy and Spain covered acute and convalescent phases. T cells, B-cell-depleted T cells, or PBMCs provided the cDNA or gDNA that served as material.

Original methodology: By means of reference gene primer amplification, nucleated cell counts were estimated. Libraries were prepared by immunoSEQ multiplex PCR; TCRdb keeps only in-frame clonotypes and omits some of them. The V and J calls and clone size are taken from that table; D and trimming were inferred from the DNA. Found here are around 250,000 clones, roughly 86% of them singletons; the top ten hold 5.5% to 6.5%. During active infection, Seattle patients enrolled and were then monitored through disease. The CDR3 runs 13 residues. Trimming removed 7 bases from V and 2 bases from J; junction bases left unmatched: 4.

The receptor was isolated from a woman aged 80 or over with COVID-19, enrolled during active disease. What was sequenced was peripheral blood. The V gene is TRBV12-3 or TRBV12-4, the J gene TRBJ1-2; 7 bases are shared with TRBD1. As DNA, the CDR3 is TGTGCCAGCACCATGGACAGGAACTATGGCTACACCTTC. It yields the protein CASTMDRNYGYTF.